The 26 T cell receptor beta chains presented below share a single source sample, sequenced in a study of tissue T cells after allogeneic stem cell transplantation. TCRdb's table, derived via immunoSEQ multiplex PCR, lists solely in-frame clones and lacks some. The sample includes 750 to 1,000 clones, roughly two thirds of them seen just once. The sample in question was liver tissue, obtained at autopsy. These receptors came from a male patient at least 60 years old with steroid-refractory graft-versus-host disease after an allogeneic stem cell transplant. Some T cells may be supplied by the graft donor.

In this sample, this clone is large. The rearrangement uses TRBV11-3 and TRBJ2-5, with D possibly matching TRBD1 (8 bases). The V gene lost 5 bases and the J gene lost 0 bases, with 16 bases spanning the gap. The CDR3 totals 16 residues. Germline V CDR1 and CDR2: SGHNT, YENEEA. The CDR3 loop is CASSPQGAGDQETQYF. The CDR3 bases are TGTGCCAGCAGCCCCCAGGGGGCGGGGGACCAAGAGACCCAGTACTTC.

This clone was detected a few times. The V call is TRBV14, the J call TRBJ1-5; possible D gene TRBD1, 6 bases. Looked up from germline, CDR1 is SGHDN and CDR2 is FVKESK. Trimming removed 1 base at V and 6 bases at J, with 10 bases between. CDR3 length equals 14 residues. The CDR3: CASSQAGGSQPQHF. In DNA form, the CDR3 reads TGTGCCAGCAGCCAAGCGGGGGGCAGTCAGCCCCAGCATTTT. The entire variable domain, with the rest obtained from reference TRBV14 and TRBJ1-5, is as follows: EAGVTQFPSHSVIEKGQTVTLRCDPISGHDNLYWYRRVMGKEIKFLLHFVKESKQDESGMPNNRFLAERTGGTYSTLKVQPAELEDSGVYFCASSQAGGSQPQHFGDGTRLSIL.

This clone has more than one count but fewer than ten. The chain is built from TRBV7-8 and TRBJ1-5, with D uncertain. V was shortened by 6 bases and J by 5 bases, with 11 bases between the two germline ends. CDR1 and CDR2 (germline): SGHVS, FQNEAQ. The CDR3 contains 13 residues. This chain's CDR3 is CASRSGPDQPQHF. CDR3 DNA: TGTGCCAGCAGATCTGGCCCTGATCAGCCCCAGCATTTT.

The V call is TRBV3-1 (or the pseudogene TRBV3-2), the J call TRBJ1-5; the match to TRBD1 covers 7 bases. CDR3 length: 16 residues. The V gene's germline CDR1 is LGHDT and CDR2 YNNKEL (reference sequence). V shed 3 bases, J shed 2 bases, and the junction held 7 bases outside the gene matches. This chain's CDR3 is CASSQTGIGGNQPQHF. CDR3 in DNA: TGTGCCAGCAGCCAGACAGGGATCGGCGGCAATCAGCCCCAGCATTTT.

This clone was seen more than once but under ten times. The gene calls are TRBV14 and TRBJ2-7, with TRBD1 matching over 7 bases. The CDR3 is made up of 16 amino acids. J was trimmed by 2 bases and V by 1 base; bases with no gene match: 8. Germline lookup yields CDR1 SGHDN and CDR2 FVKESK. The CDR3: CASSQAWGTATYEQYF. Written as DNA, the CDR3 is TGTGCCAGCAGCCAAGCTTGGGGGACAGCAACCTACGAGCAGTACTTC.

V gene TRBV5-6 combines with J gene TRBJ2-5, with TRBD2 matching over 9 bases. The CDR3 is 15 amino acids. From germline, CDR1 is SGHDT and CDR2 YYEEEE. The junction had 11 bases not matched to a gene; V was cut back by 7 bases and J by 4 bases. For the CDR3, the DNA is TGTGCCAGCCGCGGGGGGGCCGGGGGGGGAGAGACCCAGTACTTC. Translation gives CASRGGAGGGETQYF.

This sequence joins TRBV24-1 and TRBJ2-3; 7 bases match TRBD1. CDR1 is KGHDR, CDR2 SFDVKD, per germline. The CDR3 runs 11 residues. V dropped 9 bases and J dropped 10; count of bases not matched to a gene: 6. CDR3: CATGDSLAQYF. CDR3 coding DNA: TGTGCCACCGGGGACAGCTTAGCGCAGTATTTT.

A word on this clone: One junction end does not reproduce the germline sequence, and a read error may be involved. CDR3 region: CASTRQIQQYF. The CDR3 coding sequence is TGTGCTAGCACCCGACAGATACAACAGTATTTT. This rearrangement joins TRBV7-7 to TRBJ2-3, with D perhaps matching TRBD1 (5 bases). This CDR3 comprises 11 residues. The germline gives CDR1 SSHAT, CDR2 FNYEAQ (reference sequence).

This rearrangement joins TRBV19 to TRBJ2-5; 10 bases align to TRBD1. The CDR3 covers 16 residues. Per germline, CDR1 LNHDA and CDR2 SQIVND (reference sequence). Germline trimming cut 5 bases from V and 5 bases from J; bases unmatched to any gene: 11. The CDR3 nucleotides read TGTGCCAGTAGTCAGACAGGGGGCTCAGTGCGGGAGACCCAGTACTTC. Its translation: CASSQTGGSVRETQYF. The full variable domain, with the rest looked up from reference TRBV19 and TRBJ2-5, is DGGITQSPKYLFRKEGQNVTLSCEQNLNHDAMYWYRQDPGQGLRLIYYSQIVNDFQKGDIAEGYSVSREKKESFPLTVTSAQKNPTAFYLCASSQTGGSVRETQYFGPGTRLLVL.

This clone occurred a few times. The CDR3 DNA reads TGTGCCAGCAGTCCAATGACAGCGAGCACAGATACGCAGTATTTT. Its protein product is CASSPMTASTDTQYF. The chain couples TRBV2 to TRBJ2-3; tentatively, D is TRBD1 (5 bases). The germline CDR1 and CDR2 sequences are SNHLY and FYNNEI. The V end lost 5 bases, the J end lost 0 bases, and 12 bases lay between the germline ends. The CDR3 loop spans 15 amino acids.

In its sample, this clone was seen once. The V gene is TRBV6-2 or TRBV6-3, the J gene TRBJ1-5; D perhaps matches TRBD1 (5 bases). This CDR3 contains 17 residues. Deletions cut 4 bases from V and 4 bases from J, with 20 bases between. CDR1 MNHEY and CDR2 SVGEGT come from the germline V gene. CDR3 in DNA: TGTGCCAGCAGTTTCGGTCAAGGGGCCGTGGGAAATCAGCCCCAGCATTTT. Its translation: CASSFGQGAVGNQPQHF.

The chain links TRBV5-1 to TRBJ2-3; the match to TRBD1 covers 9 bases. Trimming took 3 bases from V and 1 from J; bases not matched to a gene: 3. Germline values: CDR1 SGHRS, CDR2 YFSETQ. The CDR3 is 15 amino acids. The CDR3 loop is CASSWGQGGTDTQYF. CDR3 sequence (DNA): TGCGCCAGCAGCTGGGGACAGGGAGGCACAGATACGCAGTATTTT.

This clone has just a few counts. The chain has TRBV6-2 or TRBV6-3 and TRBJ1-6, with 7 bases identical to TRBD1. Germline V gene data show CDR1 as MNHEY and CDR2 as SVGEGT. This CDR3 has 15 amino acids. Losses at the gene ends were 5 bases for V and 7 bases for J; bases not matched to a gene: 8. The CDR3 nucleotides are TGTGCCAGCAGTCTGACAGGGCTTGGCAATTCACCCCTCCACTTT. This gives the protein CASSLTGLGNSPLHF.

The chain is built from TRBV7-3 and TRBJ1-1; perhaps TRBD1 as D (6 bases). Trimming left V 7 bases short and J 11 bases short, with 20 bases between. The CDR3 is made up of 13 amino acids. From germline, CDR1 is SGHTA and CDR2 FQGTGA. Here the CDR3 DNA reads TGTGCCAGCATCCCGATCCGGGGACATGGGGCTTTCTTT. It codes for CASIPIRGHGAFF.

The gene calls are TRBV18 and TRBJ2-1; D perhaps matches TRBD1 (6 bases). Germline CDR1 reads KGHSH; CDR2 reads LQKENI. The CDR3 covers 13 residues. V was trimmed by 3 bases and J by 5 bases, leaving 8 bases between them. The CDR3 bases are TGTGCCAGCTCACCGCAGGGGAACAATGAGCAGTTCTTC. Translating gives CASSPQGNNEQFF.

This clone is a singleton in its sample. The chain recombines TRBV7-8 with TRBJ1-3; no definite D call. The CDR3 runs to 15 residues. CDR1 and CDR2 (germline): SGHVS, FQNEAQ. The V gene lost 1 base and the J gene lost 0 bases, with 7 bases spanning the gap. CDR3 coding DNA: TGTGCCAGCAGCTTAGACGGAAACTCTGGAAACACCATATATTTT. Its translation is CASSLDGNSGNTIYF.

The chain links TRBV7-9 to TRBJ1-5, with D uncertain. The CDR3 is made up of 13 amino acids. CDR1 is SEHNR and CDR2 is FQNEAQ in the germline V gene (reference sequence). The V end was cut by 3 bases, the J end by 1 base, with 4 bases between. CDR3 protein: CASSFDSNQPQHF. For the CDR3, the DNA is TGTGCCAGCAGCTTCGACAGCAATCAGCCCCAGCATTTT.

This chain connects TRBV4-3 to TRBJ2-1, with 16 bases matching TRBD2. The CDR3 runs 15 residues. Per the germline V gene, CDR1 is LGHNA and CDR2 is YSLEER. V shed 3 bases and J 8 bases; nucleotides not matched to a gene: 1. The CDR3 sequence: CASSQGLAGGDEQFF. The DNA for the CDR3 is TGCGCCAGCAGCCAGGGACTAGCGGGGGGGGATGAGCAGTTCTTC.

This chain links TRBV11-3 with TRBJ2-1; perhaps TRBD2 as D (5 bases). The CDR3 totals 13 residues. In germline, CDR1 is SGHNT, CDR2 YENEEA. V was shortened by 5 bases and J by 9 bases, with 14 bases between the two germline ends. The CDR3 nucleotides read TGTGCCAGCAGCCTACAACTACGGGGTGAGCAGTTCTTC. This gives the protein CASSLQLRGEQFF.

The rearrangement links TRBV5-4 to TRBJ2-4, with TRBD2 as a possible D gene (6 bases). Germline CDR1 and CDR2: SGHNT and YYREEE (reference sequence). Trimming took off 6 bases at V and 7 bases at J, with 20 bases between the two ends. The CDR3 has 15 residues. CDR3 amino acids: CASNNPSEGRNIQYF. CDR3 in DNA: TGTGCCAGCAACAATCCGTCGGAAGGGAGGAACATTCAGTACTTC.

Judged by abundance, this clone is large. The chain uses TRBV6-5 and TRBJ1-6; 7 bases fit TRBD1. Germline loops: CDR1 MNHEY, CDR2 SVGAGI. CDR3 length equals 15 residues. Trimming cost V 3 bases and J 13 bases; bases outside gene matches: 12. The DNA of the CDR3 is TGTGCCAGCAGTTATGTTGGGACAGTAGAAAGGCCCCTCCACTTT. Protein product: CASSYVGTVERPLHF.

In this sample, this clone is hyperexpanded. CDR3 sequence: CASSFKGGASNYGYTF. The CDR3 DNA is TGCGCCAGCAGCTTCAAAGGGGGCGCCTCTAACTATGGCTACACCTTC. The V and J genes are TRBV5-1 and TRBJ1-2; 7 bases map to TRBD1. The CDR3 loop spans 16 amino acids. Germline CDR1 is SGHRS and CDR2 is YFSETQ. With V trimmed by 2 bases and J by 0 bases, 7 bases remained unmatched. Looking up the rest from reference TRBV5-1 and TRBJ1-2 gives the full variable domain: KAGVTQTPRYLIKTRGQQVTLSCSPISGHRSVSWYQQTPGQGLQFLFEYFSETQRNKGNFPGRFSGRQFSNSRSEMNVSTLELGDSALYLCASSFKGGASNYGYTFGSGTRLTVV.

There are a few counts of this clone. This chain links TRBV27 with TRBJ2-1, with D tentatively TRBD2 (5 bases). CDR3 length equals 13 residues. In germline, CDR1 is MNHEY, CDR2 SMNVEV (reference sequence). The V end was cut by 3 bases, the J end by 2 bases, with 5 bases between. As DNA, the CDR3 is TGTGCCAGCAGTTTGCGGGCCTACAATGAGCAGTTCTTC. Its translation: CASSLRAYNEQFF.

CDR3 in amino acids: CASGPILRLGELFF. CDR3 coding DNA: TGTGCTAGTGGCCCAATTCTACGGTTAGGGGAGCTGTTTTTT. The V and J genes are TRBV12-5 and TRBJ2-2; D is undetermined. The CDR3 is 14 amino acids. In germline, CDR1 is LGHNT, CDR2 FRNRAP. Deletions cut 6 bases from V and 8 bases from J, with 16 bases between.

By frequency in the sample, this clone is large. This chain links TRBV4-3 with TRBJ1-1, with no clear D. The germline CDR1 and CDR2 sequences are LGHNA and YSLEER. The CDR3 is 15 residues long. Trimming shortened V by 0 bases and J by 4 bases, and 12 bases separated the two germline ends. This CDR3 reads CASSQDLGEGTEAFF. In DNA, the CDR3 is TGCGCCAGCAGCCAAGATCTTGGGGAGGGCACTGAAGCTTTCTTT.

This clone turned up a few times. Additional DNA sequences in this sample encode the identical CDR3. The chain has TRBV29-1 and TRBJ1-5; D might be TRBD1 (6 bases). The CDR3 runs 12 residues. V lost 4 bases and J 4 bases, leaving 8 bases between the germline ends. CDR1 is SQVTM and CDR2 is ANQGSEA in the germline V gene. The CDR3 protein is CSVAGANQPQHF. The CDR3 nucleotides are TGCAGCGTTGCAGGGGCTAATCAGCCCCAGCATTTT.